A single TCR beta chain is shown here with its context. The antigen is not known. This sample is part of a study of T cell repertoires in cytomegalovirus infection. For the study at large: Selected CMV epitopes included recently identified HLA-C-restricted ones as well as well-studied HLA-B-restricted ones. Indications came from public TCR beta signatures; they pointed to CMV infection and to a matching HLA type. The study's findings and limits: HLA-C-restricted, CMV-specific TCR beta clonotypes were dominant ex vivo.

TCRdb recomputed calls from the reads with MiXCR, one row per CDR3 protein. Of around 200,000 distinct CDR3 sequences detected, 30% to 45% appear once; the ten largest clones hold around 60%. The V and J ends lost 4 bases and 8 bases, in that order; junction bases with no gene match: 10. The germline CDR1 and CDR2 sequences are LGHNA and YNFKEQ. The CDR3 spans 15 residues. V gene TRBV4-2 combines with J gene TRBJ2-1, with TRBD2 matching 8 bases. This TCR derives from a human donor in good health (CMV status not recorded). Some clones in this sample may be carry-over from other donors' samples. The starting material was CD8+ T cells from cultured PBMCs, obtained from culture after CMV antigen stimulation. The CDR3 here is CASSRIGGGRDEQFF. CDR3 nucleotides: TGTGCCAGCAGCCGAATCGGGGGGGGCAGGGATGAGCAGTTCTTC.